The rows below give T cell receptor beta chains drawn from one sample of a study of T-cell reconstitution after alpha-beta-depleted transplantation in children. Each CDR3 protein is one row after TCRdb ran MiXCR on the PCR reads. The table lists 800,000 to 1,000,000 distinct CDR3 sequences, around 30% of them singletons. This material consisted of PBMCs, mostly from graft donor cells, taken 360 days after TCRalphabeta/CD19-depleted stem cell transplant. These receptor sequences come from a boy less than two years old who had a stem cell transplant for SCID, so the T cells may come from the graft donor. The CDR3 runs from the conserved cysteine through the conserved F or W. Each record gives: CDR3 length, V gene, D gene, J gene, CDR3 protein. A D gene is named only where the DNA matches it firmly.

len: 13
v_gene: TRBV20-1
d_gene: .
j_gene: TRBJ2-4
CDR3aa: CSAREGRGLGQYF

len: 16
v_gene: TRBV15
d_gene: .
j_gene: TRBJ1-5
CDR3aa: CATSPRMDSFDQPQHF

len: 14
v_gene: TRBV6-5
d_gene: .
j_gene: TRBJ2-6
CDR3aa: CASSYRTDYNVLTF

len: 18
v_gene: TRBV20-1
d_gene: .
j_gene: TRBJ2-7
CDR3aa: CSARGGLGGQVRSYEQYF

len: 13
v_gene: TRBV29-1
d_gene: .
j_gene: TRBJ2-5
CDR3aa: CSVELALGETQYF

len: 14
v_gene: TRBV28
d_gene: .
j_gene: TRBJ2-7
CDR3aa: CASRSQGKDYEQYF

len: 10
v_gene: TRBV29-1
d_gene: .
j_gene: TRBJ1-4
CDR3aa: CSAEDGKLFF

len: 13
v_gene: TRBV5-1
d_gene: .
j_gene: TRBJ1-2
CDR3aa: CASSLASHYGYTF

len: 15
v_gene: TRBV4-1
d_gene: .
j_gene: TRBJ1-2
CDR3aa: CASSQEEAAPYGYTF

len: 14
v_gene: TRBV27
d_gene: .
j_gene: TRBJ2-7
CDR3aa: CASSPHLGTHEQYF

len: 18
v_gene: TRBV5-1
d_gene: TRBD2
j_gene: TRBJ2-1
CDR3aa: CASSLGRGGTSGYNEQFF

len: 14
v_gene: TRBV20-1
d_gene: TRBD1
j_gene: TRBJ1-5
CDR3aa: CSAATGGSNQPQHF

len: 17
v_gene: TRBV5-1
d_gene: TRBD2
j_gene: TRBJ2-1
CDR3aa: CASSIRTSGSSYNEQFF

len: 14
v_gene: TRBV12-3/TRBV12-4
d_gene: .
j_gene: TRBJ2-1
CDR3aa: CASSFRQLNNEQFF

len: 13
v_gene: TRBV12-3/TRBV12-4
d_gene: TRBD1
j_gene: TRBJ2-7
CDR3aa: CASSPDRVAEQYF

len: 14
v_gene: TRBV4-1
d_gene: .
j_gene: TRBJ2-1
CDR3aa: CASSQVGGYNEQFF

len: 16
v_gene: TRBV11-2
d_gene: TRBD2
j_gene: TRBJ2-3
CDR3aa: CASSLRGAGGTDTQYF

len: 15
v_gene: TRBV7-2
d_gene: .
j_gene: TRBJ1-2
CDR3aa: CASSPGTVGSYGYTF

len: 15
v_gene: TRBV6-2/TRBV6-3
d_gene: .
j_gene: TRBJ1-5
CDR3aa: CASRLGGFSNQPQHF

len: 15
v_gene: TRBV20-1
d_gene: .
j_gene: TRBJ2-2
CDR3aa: CSARGPRGGTGELFF

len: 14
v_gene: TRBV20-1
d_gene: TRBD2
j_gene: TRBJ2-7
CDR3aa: CSGNPAGRIYEQYF

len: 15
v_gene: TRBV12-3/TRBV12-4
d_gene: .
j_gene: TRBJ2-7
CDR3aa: CASSYPRARVGEQYF

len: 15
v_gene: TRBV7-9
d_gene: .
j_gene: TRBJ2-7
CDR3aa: CASSPGWGGAVEQYF

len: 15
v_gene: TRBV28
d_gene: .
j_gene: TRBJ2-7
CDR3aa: CASTQGGESSYEQYF

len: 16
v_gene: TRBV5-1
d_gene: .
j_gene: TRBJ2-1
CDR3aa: CASSLEVVGNYNEQFF

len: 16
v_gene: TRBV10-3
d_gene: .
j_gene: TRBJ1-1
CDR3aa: CAISGSVGTPNTEAFF

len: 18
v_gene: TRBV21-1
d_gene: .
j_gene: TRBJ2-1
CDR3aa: CASSKEVRTSLLYNEQFF

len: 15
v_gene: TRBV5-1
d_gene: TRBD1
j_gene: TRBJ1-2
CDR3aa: CASSLVGQGSYGYTF

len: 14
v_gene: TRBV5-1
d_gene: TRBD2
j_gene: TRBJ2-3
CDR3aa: CASSLEAGVDTQYF